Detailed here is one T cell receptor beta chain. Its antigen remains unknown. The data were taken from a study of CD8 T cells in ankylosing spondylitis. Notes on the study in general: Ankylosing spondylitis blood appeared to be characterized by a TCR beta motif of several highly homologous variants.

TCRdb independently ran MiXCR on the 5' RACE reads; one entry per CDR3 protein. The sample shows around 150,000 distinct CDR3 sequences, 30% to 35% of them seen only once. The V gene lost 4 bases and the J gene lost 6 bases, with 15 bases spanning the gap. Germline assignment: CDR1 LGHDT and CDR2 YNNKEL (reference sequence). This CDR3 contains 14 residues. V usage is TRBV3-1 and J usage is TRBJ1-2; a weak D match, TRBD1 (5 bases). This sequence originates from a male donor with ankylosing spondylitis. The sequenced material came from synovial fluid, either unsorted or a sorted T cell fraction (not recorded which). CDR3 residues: CASSPWQGGNGYTF. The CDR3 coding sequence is TGTGCCAGCAGCCCCTGGCAGGGCGGGAATGGCTACACCTTC.